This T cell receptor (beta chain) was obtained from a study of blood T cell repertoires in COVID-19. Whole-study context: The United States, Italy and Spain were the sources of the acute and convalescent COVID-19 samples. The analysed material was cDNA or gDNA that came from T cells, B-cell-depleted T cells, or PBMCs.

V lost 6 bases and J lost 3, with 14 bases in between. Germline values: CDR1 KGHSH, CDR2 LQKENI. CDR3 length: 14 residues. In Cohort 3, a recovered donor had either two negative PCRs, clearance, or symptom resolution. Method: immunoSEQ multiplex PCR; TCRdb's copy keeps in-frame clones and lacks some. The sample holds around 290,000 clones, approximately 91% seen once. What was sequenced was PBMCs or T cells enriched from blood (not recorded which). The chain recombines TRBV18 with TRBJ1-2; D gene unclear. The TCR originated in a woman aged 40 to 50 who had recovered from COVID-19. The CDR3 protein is CASSLASGDYGYTF. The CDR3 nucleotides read TGTGCCAGCTCCCTAGCCTCGGGAGACTATGGCTACACCTTC.